The source of this T cell receptor (beta chain) is a study of cytomegalovirus exposure and HLA in healthy donors. Study results and caveats: Most CMV-associated TCR beta chains appeared HLA-restricted in a later analysis. CMV serostatus stood as the only immune exposure information on hand.

Worth noting for this clone: Its antigen is unidentified.

Both 60 Vbeta primers and 13 Jbeta primers went into the PCR. The repertoire was sequenced with immunoSEQ multiplex PCR; TCRdb's copy has only in-frame clones and lacks some. The sample shows about 130,000 clones, 78% of them seen only once. The CDR3 spans 15 residues. Germline CDR1 and CDR2: SGHDN and FVKESK. Unmatched junction bases numbered 7, after V lost 4 bases and J lost 1 base. Material for sequencing was PBMCs. This receptor was obtained from a man aged 25-45 years in good health and CMV-seropositive. The genes are TRBV14 and TRBJ2-7, with 7 nucleotides matching TRBD1. The CDR3 protein is CASSRTTGLSYEQYF. In DNA form, the CDR3 reads TGTGCCAGCAGCCGAACGACAGGGTTATCCTACGAGCAGTACTTC.